This T cell receptor beta chain derives from a study of cytomegalovirus exposure and HLA in healthy donors. Across the whole study: Some 85 million unique TCRs, all from HLA-typed donors, were included in an early release of the data. Points from the study as a whole: Among donors in an Asian-associated ancestry cluster, a later analysis reportedly found fewer N-insertions than the approximately 700-donor mean. Presence/absence analyses took donor sequencing depth as roughly uniform. HLA alleles were associated with 15,000 to 20,000 TCR beta sequences in a later analysis at 0.05 false discovery rate.

There are a few counts of this clone. The antigen is not known. Germline V gene sequence: CDR1 MNHNS, CDR2 SASEGT. V gave up 3 bases and J gave up 4 bases; unmatched junction bases: 7. The CDR3 spans 16 residues. The PCR employed 60 Vbeta primers together with 13 Jbeta primers. Sequenced by immunoSEQ multiplex PCR; TCRdb stores in-frame clones only, minus some. This sample has approximately 100,000 clones, with 64% found just once. This TCR derives from a man aged 60 to 69 in good health and CMV-seronegative. The chain couples TRBV6-1 to TRBJ1-2, with TRBD1 matching 11 bases. The sample taken for sequencing was PBMCs. CDR3 sequence (DNA): TGTGCCAGCAGTGAGCTATCCGGGACAGGGGGCTATGGCTACACCTTC. Translation gives CASSELSGTGGYGYTF.